The 26 T cell receptor beta chains reported below all come from one sample, sequenced in a study of a mutant IDH1 vaccine in newly diagnosed glioma. Assay used: immunoSEQ multiplex PCR; TCRdb lists only in-frame clones, some missing. The sample lists approximately 60,000 clones; less than 90% were seen once. Noted time point: week 35, safety follow-up. In the vaccine, a single dose held 300 ug of the mutant IDH1 20-mer peptide, along with topical imiquimod. No cognate antigen is known for these TCRs. The material sequenced was PBMCs, taken from a glioma patient whose treatment included an IDH1 peptide vaccine. All receptors come from a man between 35 and 55 years old with glioma.

This chain uses TRBV27 with TRBJ1-2, with D possibly being TRBD1 (5 bases). The V end lost 2 bases, the J end lost 9 bases, and 16 bases lay between the germline ends. This CDR3 region has 14 residues. Germline lookup yields CDR1 MNHEY and CDR2 SMNVEV (reference sequence). The chain's CDR3 is CASSLRVRQGRYTF. CDR3 nucleotides: TGTGCCAGCAGTTTAAGAGTAAGGCAGGGCCGCTACACCTTC.

V is TRBV7-8 and J is TRBJ1-2; D is possibly TRBD1 (6 bases). The CDR3 is 15 amino acids. Looked up from germline, CDR1 is SGHVS and CDR2 is FQNEAQ. V dropped 4 bases and J dropped 4 bases, with 16 bases sitting between them. This chain's CDR3 is CASSSVSTGFYGYTF. CDR3 in DNA: TGTGCCAGCAGCTCCGTTTCCACAGGGTTCTATGGCTACACCTTC.

The rearrangement joins TRBV10-3 to TRBJ2-3, with D possibly matching TRBD2 (6 bases). The CDR3 covers 15 residues. Trimming removed 6 bases from V and 2 bases from J, with 15 bases in between. Germline V gene data show CDR1 as ENHRY and CDR2 as SYGVKD. This CDR3 reads CAISGSGVYTDTQYF. Written as DNA, the CDR3 is TGTGCCATCAGCGGTAGCGGAGTATACACAGATACGCAGTATTTT.

This rearrangement joins TRBV5-4 to TRBJ2-3; TRBD1 agrees at 9 bases. The trim removed 4 bases at V and 0 bases at J, leaving 3 bases unmatched. The CDR3 contains 15 residues. Germline CDR1 and CDR2: SGHNT and YYREEE (reference sequence). CDR3 sequence reads: CASSRGQGSTDTQYF. CDR3 DNA: TGTGCCAGCAGCCGGGGACAGGGAAGCACAGATACGCAGTATTTT.

The chain employs TRBV27 and TRBJ2-7; D unclear. The CDR3 runs 12 residues. CDR1 MNHEY and CDR2 SMNVEV come from the germline V gene (reference sequence). Between the trimmed V and J ends, which lost 5 bases and 4 bases, there was a span of 9 bases. The CDR3 spells CASSKDGYEQYF. Here the CDR3 DNA reads TGTGCCAGCAGTAAGGACGGTTACGAGCAGTACTTC.

This chain joins TRBV25-1 and TRBJ1-4; D gene ambiguous. CDR3 length equals 16 residues. Germline V gives CDR1 MGHDK, CDR2 SYGVNS. Trimming shortened V by 0 bases and J by 8 bases, and 16 bases separated the two germline ends. CDR3 amino acids: CASSEYGVSAVEKLFF. CDR3 nucleotide sequence: TGTGCCAGCAGTGAATATGGGGTCTCCGCTGTCGAAAAACTGTTTTTT.

This clone was recorded a few times. V usage is TRBV19 and J usage is TRBJ1-2; 12 positions match TRBD1. This CDR3 contains 17 residues. Germline loops: CDR1 LNHDA, CDR2 SQIVND (reference sequence). V trimming: 0 bases; J trimming: 2 bases; junction bases outside the gene matches: 4. CDR3 protein: CASSIEGTGGANYGYTF. CDR3 nucleotide sequence: TGTGCCAGTAGTATAGAGGGGACAGGGGGCGCAAACTATGGCTACACCTTC.

The chain uses TRBV23-1 and TRBJ2-7; TRBD2 matches at 7 bases. TRBV23-1 is flagged as an ORF with uncertain function. The CDR3 is made up of 14 amino acids. J was trimmed by 3 bases and V by 4 bases; bases with no gene match: 6. The CDR3 sequence: CASSLERGYYEQYF. The CDR3 DNA reads as TGCGCCAGCAGTCTGGAGCGGGGCTACTACGAGCAGTACTTC.

The chain carries TRBV28 and TRBJ2-7; D might be TRBD1 (5 bases). CDR1 is MDHEN, CDR2 SYDVKM, per germline. Trimming stripped 6 bases from V and 6 bases from J, with 12 bases between. CDR3 length: 12 residues. The CDR3 nucleotides are TGTGCCAGCAGGGCCTCAGGGATCGAGCAGTACTTC. As protein: CASRASGIEQYF. The full variable domain, rest sourced from reference TRBV28 and TRBJ2-7, is DVKVTQSSRYLVKRTGEKVFLECVQDMDHENMFWYRQDPGLGLRLIYFSYDVKMKEKGDIPEGYSVSREKKERFSLILESASTNQTSMYLCASRASGIEQYFGPGTRLTVT.

This chain joins TRBV28 and TRBJ1-2; no clear D. V dropped 2 bases and J dropped 1 base, with 11 bases sitting between them. The CDR3 is 15 residues long. Germline lookup yields CDR1 MDHEN and CDR2 SYDVKM. This chain's CDR3 is CASSLVRKFNYGYTF. The CDR3 region has the DNA TGTGCCAGCAGTTTAGTCAGGAAATTTAACTATGGCTACACCTTC.

The chain couples TRBV9 to TRBJ1-2, with TRBD1 matching 11 bases. Germline-derived CDR1 and CDR2 are SGDLS and YYNGEE. With V trimmed by 3 bases and J by 4 bases, 8 bases remained unmatched. The CDR3 extends over 16 amino acids. In DNA form, the CDR3 reads TGTGCCAGCAGCGACGGACAGGGGGCTAGACTCTATGGCTACACCTTC. Its protein is CASSDGQGARLYGYTF. Looking up the rest from reference TRBV9 and TRBJ1-2 gives the full variable domain: DSGVTQTPKHLITATGQRVTLRCSPRSGDLSVYWYQQSLDQGLQFLIQYYNGEERAKGNILERFSAQQFPDLHSELNLSSLELGDSALYFCASSDGQGARLYGYTFGSGTRLTVV.

V usage is TRBV7-9 and J usage is TRBJ1-5, with D possibly being TRBD1 (5 bases). V lost 8 bases and J lost 4, with 15 bases in between. The germline CDR1 and CDR2 sequences are SEHNR and FQNEAQ (reference sequence). The CDR3 runs 14 residues. The CDR3 DNA sequence: TGTGCCAGCGGCGGGACCTCTGGGAATCAGCCCCAGCATTTT. Translation: CASGGTSGNQPQHF.

The chain combines TRBV5-1 with TRBJ2-2; D is perhaps TRBD2 (5 bases). The V gene's germline CDR1 is SGHRS and CDR2 YFSETQ. The CDR3 has 13 residues. Trimming shortened V by 1 base and J by 6 bases, and 7 bases separated the two germline ends. The CDR3 loop is CASSLSAAGELFF. The DNA of the CDR3 is TGCGCCAGCAGCTTGTCAGCGGCCGGGGAGCTGTTTTTT.

This chain connects TRBV19 to TRBJ1-2; weak D call: TRBD1 (5 bases). There are 14 residues in the CDR3. V dropped 9 bases and J dropped 6 bases, with 20 bases sitting between them. Germline assignment: CDR1 LNHDA and CDR2 SQIVND (reference sequence). Here the CDR3 DNA reads TGTGCCAGCGCACAGTGGGGCAGGGAGGATGGCTACACCTTC. Translation gives CASAQWGREDGYTF.

This clone showed up just a few times. This chain's CDR3 is CASSSMKYGYTF. The CDR3 region has the DNA TGTGCCAGCAGCTCGATGAAGTATGGCTACACCTTC. This sequence joins TRBV28 and TRBJ1-2, with no clear D. CDR3 length: 12 amino acids. Germline-derived CDR1 and CDR2 are MDHEN and SYDVKM. Trimming removed 6 bases from V and 5 bases from J, with 10 bases in between.

The genes are TRBV6-5 and TRBJ1-1; D call uncertain. Germline V CDR1 and CDR2: MNHEY, SVGAGI. V gave up 0 bases and J gave up 4 bases, with 12 bases separating them. This CDR3 contains 15 residues. In DNA, the CDR3 is TGTGCCAGCAGTTACTCCCTACGGGCCCTCACTGAAGCTTTCTTT. Encoded protein: CASSYSLRALTEAFF.

The CDR3 is CASSLFAGAVYNEQFF. The DNA for the CDR3 is TGTGCCAGCAGCTTATTTGCGGGAGCCGTCTACAATGAGCAGTTCTTC. The chain joins TRBV5-8 to TRBJ2-1; 7 bases match TRBD2. This CDR3 has 16 residues. The trim removed 2 bases at V and 3 bases at J, leaving 8 bases unmatched. Germline lookup yields CDR1 SGHTS and CDR2 YDEGEE.

Comment on this clone: Its ends do not fully match the called genes, so a read error is possible. J is TRBJ1-2 and V is TRBV5-4; no clear D gene. The germline CDR1 and CDR2 sequences are SGHNT and YYREEE (reference sequence). The CDR3 is 13 residues long. The CDR3 bases are TGTGCCAGCAGCCAAGATAAGAACTACGGCTACACCTTC. Protein: CASSQDKNYGYTF.

The rearrangement links TRBV18 to TRBJ1-5; D perhaps matches TRBD1 (6 bases). V dropped 5 bases and J dropped 8 bases, with 13 bases sitting between them. The CDR3 runs to 13 residues. Germline V gives CDR1 KGHSH, CDR2 LQKENI. Here the CDR3 reads CASSFQGSEPQHF. CDR3 coding DNA: TGTGCCAGCTCATTTCAGGGGAGTGAGCCCCAGCATTTT.

The chain links TRBV19 to TRBJ2-2, with a tentative D call TRBD2 (6 bases). The CDR3 totals 14 residues. Germline V CDR1 and CDR2: LNHDA, SQIVND (reference sequence). The V and J ends lost 5 bases and 13 bases respectively, with 20 bases between them. In DNA, the CDR3 is TGTGCCAGTAGTCCCGCACTCGTAGCGGCGGGGCTGTTTTTT. This gives the protein CASSPALVAAGLFF. Together with reference TRBV19 and TRBJ2-2, the CDR3 gives the full variable domain: DGGITQSPKYLFRKEGQNVTLSCEQNLNHDAMYWYRQDPGQGLRLIYYSQIVNDFQKGDIAEGYSVSREKKESFPLTVTSAQKNPTAFYLCASSPALVAAGLFFGEGSRLTVL.

V usage is TRBV29-1 and J usage is TRBJ1-1; possible D gene TRBD1, 6 bases. Per germline, CDR1 SQVTM and CDR2 ANQGSEA. V gave up 6 bases and J gave up 4 bases, with 12 bases separating them. CDR3 size: 12 residues. CDR3 loop: CSVLKGGTEAFF. CDR3 coding DNA: TGCAGCGTCCTTAAGGGGGGCACTGAAGCTTTCTTT.

In its sample, this clone was seen once. V is TRBV19 and J is TRBJ2-7; unclear D gene. CDR3 length equals 13 residues. V lost 4 bases to trimming and J lost 7 bases, with 14 bases between them. Germline V gene data show CDR1 as LNHDA and CDR2 as SQIVND (reference sequence). CDR3 nucleotides: TGTGCCAGTAGTACCTACGGGCCGAGGGAGCAGTACTTC. Protein product: CASSTYGPREQYF.

The chain carries TRBV9 and TRBJ1-1, with D possibly TRBD1 on 5 matching bases. V lost 0 bases and J 0 bases, leaving 9 bases between the germline ends. Germline V gene sequence: CDR1 SGDLS, CDR2 YYNGEE. The CDR3 length is 15 residues. The CDR3 region is CASSVVGALNTEAFF. CDR3 sequence (DNA): TGTGCCAGCAGCGTAGTCGGGGCCCTGAACACTGAAGCTTTCTTT.

The rearrangement joins TRBV27 to TRBJ1-1; a weak D match, TRBD1 (6 bases). The V end lost 5 bases, the J end lost 4 bases, and 17 bases lay between the germline ends. This CDR3 is built from 15 residues. Germline V lookup: CDR1 MNHEY, CDR2 SMNVEV (reference sequence). CDR3 loop: CASSVYRVRSTEAFF. The CDR3 region has the DNA TGTGCCAGCAGTGTCTACAGGGTAAGAAGCACTGAAGCTTTCTTT.

The chain has TRBV7-9 and TRBJ2-7; 7 bases line up with TRBD1. V gave up 8 bases and J gave up 4 bases; unmatched junction bases: 5. Germline V gene sequence: CDR1 SEHNR, CDR2 FQNEAQ (reference sequence). The CDR3 covers 12 residues. The CDR3 DNA reads TGTGCCAGCGAACACAGGGGTTACGAGCAGTACTTC. Its translation is CASEHRGYEQYF.

This clone was seen more than once but under ten times. This chain joins TRBV19 and TRBJ1-1; D unresolved. Trimming removed 8 bases at V and 11 bases at J, with 18 bases between. This CDR3 is built from 12 residues. Germline V gives CDR1 LNHDA, CDR2 SQIVND (reference sequence). Written as DNA, the CDR3 is TGTGCCAGTGTCTCATTTCCCTCGGAGGCTTTCTTT. It specifies CASVSFPSEAFF.